This T cell receptor (beta chain) was profiled in a study of blood T cells in healthy people across ages. The second PCR ran about 6 to 12 cycles with a sample-barcoded 5' primer and J-beta primers. Every sample gave at least 2.5 million paired-end reads containing CDR3. Via MiXCR, TCRdb re-called the 5' RACE reads, giving one row per CDR3 protein. The sample records about 640,000 distinct CDR3 sequences, about 53% being singletons. The germline V gene has CDR1 DFQATT and CDR2 SNEGSKA (reference sequence). Germline trimming cut 7 bases from V and 6 bases from J; bases unmatched to any gene: 10. This CDR3 is built from 14 residues.

Sequenced sample: blood. This TCR derives from a man aged 55 to 70 in good health. The V call is TRBV20-1, the J call TRBJ2-3; TRBD2 agrees at 10 bases. CDR3 region: CSVVPGLASDTQYF. CDR3 nucleotides: TGCAGTGTTGTCCCGGGACTAGCGAGCGATACGCAGTATTTT.